This T cell receptor beta chain was identified during a study of OX40 agonist ivuxolimab in advanced cancers. For the study at large: Head and neck, renal cell, melanoma or hepatocellular carcinoma were the cancers that dose-escalation patients had. Regarding the study as a whole: Nonresponders, in some cases, also had low normalized T-cell clonal expansion.

The table came from immunoSEQ multiplex PCR; TCRdb's copy has only in-frame clones and leaves some out. The sample includes some 10,000 clones, 88% of them seen just once. On this clone: Its matching antigen is unknown.

The clonotype originates from an adult with an advanced solid tumor such as melanoma, head and neck, liver or kidney cancer. This specimen consisted of CD4+ or CD8+ T cells sorted from blood, obtained in a trial of the OX40 agonist ivuxolimab.

In nucleotides, the CDR3 is TGTGCCAGCAGCGTAGGTGGCGGGGAATGGGAAGCTTTCTTT. Translating gives CASSVGGGEWEAFF. The chain recombines TRBV9 with TRBJ1-1; D is uncertain. Trimming stripped 0 bases from V and 8 bases from J, with 14 bases between. The CDR3 extends over 14 amino acids. Germline CDR1 reads SGDLS; CDR2 reads YYNGEE.